Shown below are 11 T cell receptor beta chains from a single sample sequenced in a study of shared clonotypes between healthy human individuals. The method was immunoSEQ multiplex PCR; TCRdb's version includes in-frame clones alone and lacks a portion of them. The sample has roughly 760,000 clones, less than 85% seen once. Sequenced sample: memory CD4+ T cells sorted from blood. Subset reported: CD45RA-negative fraction. Receptors originate from a woman under 40 in good health.

This sequence joins TRBV11-3 and TRBJ2-2, with D perhaps TRBD1 (6 bases). V was pared by 2 bases and J by 7 bases, with 11 bases between. CDR3 size: 14 residues. Germline V gene lookup returns CDR1 SGHNT and CDR2 YENEEA. The CDR3 nucleotides are TGTGCCAGCAGCTTACAGGGGACCATCGGGGAGCTGTTTTTT. Its protein product is CASSLQGTIGELFF.

The rearrangement joins TRBV6-1 to TRBJ1-4, with TRBD1 matching over 12 bases. CDR1 and CDR2 (germline): MNHNS, SASEGT. The CDR3 runs to 15 residues. Unmatched junction bases numbered 9, after V lost 9 bases and J lost 7 bases. The CDR3 DNA follows: TGTGCCAGTGACGGGGGACAGGGGGCATCTGAAAAACTGTTTTTT. Protein sequence: CASDGGQGASEKLFF.

The chain couples TRBV2 to TRBJ2-3; no reliable D call. Germline V lookup: CDR1 SNHLY, CDR2 FYNNEI. V shed 7 bases and J shed 4 bases, with 12 bases lying between them. The length of the CDR3 is 13 residues. The CDR3 protein is CASTLERPDTQYF. Written as DNA, the CDR3 is TGTGCCAGCACTCTTGAGCGTCCAGATACGCAGTATTTT. Together with reference TRBV2 and TRBJ2-3, the CDR3 gives the full variable domain: EPEVTQTPSHQVTQMGQEVILRCVPISNHLYFYWYRQILGQKVEFLVSFYNNEISEKSEIFDDQFSVERPDGSNFTLKIRSTKLEDSAMYFCASTLERPDTQYFGPGTRLTVL.

This clone was seen just once. CDR3: CASRQTDATNEKLFF. CDR3 sequence (DNA): TGTGCCAGCAGGCAGACAGATGCAACTAATGAAAAACTGTTTTTT. The chain employs TRBV2 and TRBJ1-4, with a possible D match to TRBD1 (5 bases). V gave up 6 bases and J gave up 0 bases, with 11 bases separating them. Germline V gives CDR1 SNHLY, CDR2 FYNNEI. The CDR3 runs 15 residues.

The V and J genes are TRBV19 and TRBJ1-5, with TRBD1 matching 9 bases. Losses at the gene ends were 5 bases for V and 7 bases for J; bases not matched to a gene: 9. From germline, CDR1 is LNHDA and CDR2 SQIVND (reference sequence). The length of the CDR3 is 15 residues. CDR3 residues: CASSPTGTGQQPQHF. The CDR3 nucleotides read TGTGCCAGTAGTCCAACCGGGACAGGGCAGCAGCCCCAGCATTTT.

The chain recombines TRBV21-1 with TRBJ2-7; the D segment call TRBD1 is taken from the table without a DNA check. TRBV21-1 is assigned pseudogene status. The CDR3 runs 15 residues. CDR3 DNA: TGTGCCAGCAGCAAAGTAAGACAGGTTACCTACGAGCAGTACTTC. This codes for CASSKVRQVTYEQYF.

The gene calls are TRBV11-2 and TRBJ1-2; D ambiguous. The CDR3 sequence is 13 residues long. Between the trimmed V and J ends, which lost 0 bases and 4 bases, there was a span of 6 bases. From germline, CDR1 is SGHAT and CDR2 FQNNGV. The DNA of the CDR3 is TGTGCCAGCAGCTTAGATTCCCCCTATGGCTACACCTTC. As protein: CASSLDSPYGYTF.

The chain has TRBV16 and TRBJ1-5; D not resolved. Looked up from germline, CDR1 is KGHSY and CDR2 is FQNENV. The CDR3 spans 16 residues. V lost 4 bases to trimming and J lost 2 bases, with 15 bases between them. The CDR3 here is CASSRTAGFGNQPQHF. CDR3 in DNA: TGTGCCAGCAGCCGAACCGCGGGGTTTGGCAATCAGCCCCAGCATTTT.

The CDR3 sequence is CASSSGENYEQYF. The CDR3 DNA reads TGTGCCAGCAGTTCCGGGGAAAACTACGAGCAGTACTTC. V is TRBV27 and J is TRBJ2-7, with D possibly TRBD2 on 5 matching bases. V lost 4 bases, J lost 3 bases, and 10 bases lay in between. The CDR3 has 13 residues. Germline values: CDR1 MNHEY, CDR2 SMNVEV (reference sequence).

The gene calls are TRBV6-6 and TRBJ1-5, with D unresolved. V shed 6 bases and J shed 4 bases, with 10 bases lying between them. The CDR3 length is 13 residues. Germline V gene lookup returns CDR1 MNHNY and CDR2 SVGAGI (reference sequence). CDR3 nucleotides: TGTGCCAGCAGAACCCGAGGGAATCAGCCCCAGCATTTT. Protein sequence: CASRTRGNQPQHF.

The CDR3 spells CASSFGGSRNEQFF. CDR3 nucleotides: TGTGCCAGCAGCTTTGGGGGGTCCCGTAATGAGCAGTTCTTC. The J gene is TRBJ2-1, the V gene TRBV11-3; D is perhaps TRBD2 (6 bases). V lost 3 bases, J lost 7 bases, and 13 bases lay in between. Per germline, CDR1 SGHNT and CDR2 YENEEA. There are 14 residues in the CDR3.